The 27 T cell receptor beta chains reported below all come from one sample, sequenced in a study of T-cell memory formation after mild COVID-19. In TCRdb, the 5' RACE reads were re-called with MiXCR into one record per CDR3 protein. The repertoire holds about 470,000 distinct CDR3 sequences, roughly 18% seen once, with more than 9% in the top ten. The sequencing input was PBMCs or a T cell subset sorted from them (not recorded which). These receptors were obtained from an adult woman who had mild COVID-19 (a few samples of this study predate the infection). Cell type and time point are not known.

DNA for the CDR3: TGTGCCAGCAGCATAGCGGGGACCGGGGAGCTGTTTTTT. This sequence encodes CASSIAGTGELFF. The gene calls are TRBV6-5 and TRBJ2-2; the match to TRBD2 covers 8 bases. Germline lookup yields CDR1 MNHEY and CDR2 SVGAGI. The length of the CDR3 is 13 residues. The V segment lost 6 bases and the J segment 5 bases; nucleotides outside the gene matches: 2.

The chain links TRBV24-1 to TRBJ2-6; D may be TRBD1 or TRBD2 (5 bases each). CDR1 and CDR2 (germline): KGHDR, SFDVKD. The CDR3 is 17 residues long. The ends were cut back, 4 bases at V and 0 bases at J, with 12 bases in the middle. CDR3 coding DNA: TGTGCCACCAGTGACCCGACAGCGGTCTCTGGGGCCAACGTCCTGACTTTC. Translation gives CATSDPTAVSGANVLTF.

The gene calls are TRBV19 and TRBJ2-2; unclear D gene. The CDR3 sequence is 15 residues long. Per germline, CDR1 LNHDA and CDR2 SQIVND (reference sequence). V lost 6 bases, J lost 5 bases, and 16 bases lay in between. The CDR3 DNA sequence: TGTGCCAGTAGGATCGTTGGTCAAAATACCGGGGAGCTGTTTTTT. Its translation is CASRIVGQNTGELFF.

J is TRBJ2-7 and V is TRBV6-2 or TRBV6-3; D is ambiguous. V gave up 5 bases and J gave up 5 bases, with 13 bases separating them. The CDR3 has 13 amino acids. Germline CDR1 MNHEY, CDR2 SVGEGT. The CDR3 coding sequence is TGTGCCAGCAGTCCTGGACGAAGGGACGAGCAGTACTTC. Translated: CASSPGRRDEQYF.

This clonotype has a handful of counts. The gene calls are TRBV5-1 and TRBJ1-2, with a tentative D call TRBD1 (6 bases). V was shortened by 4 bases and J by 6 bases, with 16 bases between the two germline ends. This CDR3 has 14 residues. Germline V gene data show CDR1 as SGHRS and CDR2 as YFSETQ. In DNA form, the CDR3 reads TGCGCCAGCAGCCCCGGGACACTGGACGATGGCTACACCTTC. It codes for CASSPGTLDDGYTF. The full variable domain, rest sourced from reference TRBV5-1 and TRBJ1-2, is KAGVTQTPRYLIKTRGQQVTLSCSPISGHRSVSWYQQTPGQGLQFLFEYFSETQRNKGNFPGRFSGRQFSNSRSEMNVSTLELGDSALYLCASSPGTLDDGYTFGSGTRLTVV.

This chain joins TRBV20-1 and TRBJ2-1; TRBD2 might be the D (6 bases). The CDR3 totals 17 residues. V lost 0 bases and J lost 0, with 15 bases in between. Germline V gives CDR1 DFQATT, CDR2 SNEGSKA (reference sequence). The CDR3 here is CSARDPAGQPSYNEQFF. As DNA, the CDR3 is TGCAGTGCTAGAGATCCCGCGGGGCAACCCTCCTACAATGAGCAGTTCTTC.

The CDR3 sequence is CASTQQAETQYF. The CDR3, as DNA: TGTGCCAGCACCCAACAGGCGGAGACCCAGTACTTC. The rearrangement joins TRBV6-2 or TRBV6-3 to TRBJ2-5; D is perhaps TRBD1 (5 bases). Trimming took 7 bases from V and 5 from J, leaving 11 bases between them. The CDR3 length is 12 residues. In germline, CDR1 is MNHEY, CDR2 SVGEGT.

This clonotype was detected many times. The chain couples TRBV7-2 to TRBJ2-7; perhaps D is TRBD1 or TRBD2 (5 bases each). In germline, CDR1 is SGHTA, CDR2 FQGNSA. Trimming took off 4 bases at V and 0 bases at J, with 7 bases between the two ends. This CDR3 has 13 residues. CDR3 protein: CASSWGSSYEQYF. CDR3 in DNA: TGTGCCAGCAGCTGGGGGTCCTCCTACGAGCAGTACTTC.

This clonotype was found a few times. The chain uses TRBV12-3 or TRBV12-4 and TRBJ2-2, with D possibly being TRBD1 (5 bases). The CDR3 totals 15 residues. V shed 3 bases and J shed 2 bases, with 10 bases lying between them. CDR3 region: CASSFLQGNTGELFF. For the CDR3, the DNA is TGTGCCAGCAGTTTCCTTCAGGGAAACACCGGGGAGCTGTTTTTT.

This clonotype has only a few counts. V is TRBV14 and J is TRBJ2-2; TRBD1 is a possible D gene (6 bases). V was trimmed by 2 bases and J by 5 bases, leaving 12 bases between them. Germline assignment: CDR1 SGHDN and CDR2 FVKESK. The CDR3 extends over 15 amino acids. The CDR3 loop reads CASSQRGQGTGELFF. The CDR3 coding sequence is TGTGCCAGCAGCCAACGAGGGCAGGGGACCGGGGAGCTGTTTTTT.

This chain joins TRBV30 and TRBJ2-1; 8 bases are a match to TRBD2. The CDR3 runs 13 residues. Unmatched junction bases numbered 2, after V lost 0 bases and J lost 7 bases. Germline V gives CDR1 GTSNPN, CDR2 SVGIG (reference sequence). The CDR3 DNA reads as TGTGCCTGGAGTGTCGCTAGCGGGAATGAGCAGTTCTTC. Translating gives CAWSVASGNEQFF.

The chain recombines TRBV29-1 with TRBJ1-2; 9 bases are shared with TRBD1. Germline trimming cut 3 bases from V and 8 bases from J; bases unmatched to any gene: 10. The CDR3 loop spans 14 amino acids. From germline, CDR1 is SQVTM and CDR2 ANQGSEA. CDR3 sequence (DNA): TGCAGCGTTGACGGGACAGGGACGGCGCGGGGCTACACCTTC. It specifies CSVDGTGTARGYTF.

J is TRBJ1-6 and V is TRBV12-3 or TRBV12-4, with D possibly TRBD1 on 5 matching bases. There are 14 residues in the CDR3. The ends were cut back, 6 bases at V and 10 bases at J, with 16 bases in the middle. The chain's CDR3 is CASSIDRQRSPLHF. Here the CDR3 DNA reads TGTGCCAGCAGCATAGACAGACAGAGGTCACCCCTCCACTTT.

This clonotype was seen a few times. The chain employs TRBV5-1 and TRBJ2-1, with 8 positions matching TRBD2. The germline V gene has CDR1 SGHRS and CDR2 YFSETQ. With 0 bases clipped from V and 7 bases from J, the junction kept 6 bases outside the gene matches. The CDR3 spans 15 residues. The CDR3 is CASSLGSSGWNEQFF. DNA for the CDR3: TGCGCCAGCAGCTTGGGGTCTAGCGGGTGGAATGAGCAGTTCTTC.

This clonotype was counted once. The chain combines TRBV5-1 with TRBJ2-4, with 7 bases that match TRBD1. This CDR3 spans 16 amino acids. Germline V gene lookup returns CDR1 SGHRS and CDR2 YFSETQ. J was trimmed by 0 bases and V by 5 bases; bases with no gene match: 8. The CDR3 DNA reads TGCGCCAGCAGGGGAGACAGGGCCCAAGCCAAAAACATTCAGTACTTC. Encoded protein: CASRGDRAQAKNIQYF.

The CDR3 DNA reads as TGTGCCACCAGTGCCGCCGGGACAAACTACGAGCAGTACTTC. It specifies CATSAAGTNYEQYF. The chain employs TRBV24-1 and TRBJ2-7; the D gene is possibly TRBD1 (6 bases). The germline V gene encodes CDR1 KGHDR and CDR2 SFDVKD. This CDR3 is 14 amino acids long. V gave up 5 bases and J gave up 3 bases, with 13 bases separating them.

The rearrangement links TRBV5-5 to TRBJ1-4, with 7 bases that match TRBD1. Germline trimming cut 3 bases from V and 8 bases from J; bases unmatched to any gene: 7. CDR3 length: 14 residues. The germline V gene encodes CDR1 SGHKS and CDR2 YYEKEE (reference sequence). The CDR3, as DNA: TGTGCCAGCAGCTGGGGACAGCCAGAAGAAAAACTGTTTTTT. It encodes CASSWGQPEEKLFF.

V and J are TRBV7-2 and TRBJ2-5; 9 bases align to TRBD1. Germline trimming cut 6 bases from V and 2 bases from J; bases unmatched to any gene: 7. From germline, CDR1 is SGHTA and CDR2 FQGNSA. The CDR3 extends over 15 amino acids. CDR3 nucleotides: TGTGCCAGCAGTTCCGGACAGGGGAGACAAGAGACCCAGTACTTC. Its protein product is CASSSGQGRQETQYF. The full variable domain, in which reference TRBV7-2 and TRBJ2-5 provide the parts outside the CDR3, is GAGVSQSPSNKVTEKGKDVELRCDPISGHTALYWYRQSLGQGLEFLIYFQGNSAPDKSGLPSDRFSAERTGGSVSTLTIQRTQQEDSAVYLCASSSGQGRQETQYFGPGTRLLVL.

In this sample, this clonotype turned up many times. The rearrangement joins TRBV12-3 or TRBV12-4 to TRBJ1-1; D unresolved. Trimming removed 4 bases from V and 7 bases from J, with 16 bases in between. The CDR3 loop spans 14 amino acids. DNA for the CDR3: TGTGCCAGCAGTTCTGTATGGGCCCAGAGTGAAGCTTTCTTT. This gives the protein CASSSVWAQSEAFF.

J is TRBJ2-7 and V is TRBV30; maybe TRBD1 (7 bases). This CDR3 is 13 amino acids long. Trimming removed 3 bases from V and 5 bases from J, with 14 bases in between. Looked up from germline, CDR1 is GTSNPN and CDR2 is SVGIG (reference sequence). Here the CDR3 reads CAWSQFRGDEQYF. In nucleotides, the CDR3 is TGTGCCTGGAGCCAGTTCAGGGGGGACGAGCAGTACTTC.

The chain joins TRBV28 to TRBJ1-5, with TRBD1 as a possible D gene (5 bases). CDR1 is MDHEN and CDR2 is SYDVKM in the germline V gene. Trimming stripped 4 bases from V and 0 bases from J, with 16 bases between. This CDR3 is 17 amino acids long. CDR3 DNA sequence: TGTGCCAGCAGTTCCCCAAGGAGGGGCACTAGCAATCAGCCCCAGCATTTT. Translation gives CASSSPRRGTSNQPQHF.

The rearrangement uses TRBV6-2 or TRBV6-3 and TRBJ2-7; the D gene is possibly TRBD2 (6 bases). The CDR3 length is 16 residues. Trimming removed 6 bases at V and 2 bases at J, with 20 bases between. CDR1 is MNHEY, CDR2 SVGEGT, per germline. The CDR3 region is CASSHLVEAGTYEQYF. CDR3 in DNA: TGTGCCAGCAGCCACCTAGTCGAGGCGGGGACCTACGAGCAGTACTTC.

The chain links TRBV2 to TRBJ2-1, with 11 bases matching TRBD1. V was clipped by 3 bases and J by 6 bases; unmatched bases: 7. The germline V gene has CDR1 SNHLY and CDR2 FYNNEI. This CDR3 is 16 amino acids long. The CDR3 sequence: CASSDYRDRGINEQFF. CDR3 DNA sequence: TGTGCCAGCAGTGATTACCGGGACAGGGGGATCAATGAGCAGTTCTTC.

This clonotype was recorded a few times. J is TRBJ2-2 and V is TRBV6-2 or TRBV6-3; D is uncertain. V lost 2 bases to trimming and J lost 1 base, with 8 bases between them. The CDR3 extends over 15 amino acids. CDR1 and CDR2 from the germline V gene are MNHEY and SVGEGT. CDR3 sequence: CASSYGWQNTGELFF. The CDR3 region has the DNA TGTGCCAGCAGTTACGGGTGGCAGAACACCGGGGAGCTGTTTTTT.

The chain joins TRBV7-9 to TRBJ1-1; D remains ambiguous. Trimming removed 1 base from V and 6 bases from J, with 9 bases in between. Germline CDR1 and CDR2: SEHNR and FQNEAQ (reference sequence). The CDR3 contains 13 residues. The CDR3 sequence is CASSLVGVAEAFF. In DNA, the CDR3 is TGTGCCAGCAGCTTAGTCGGGGTTGCTGAAGCTTTCTTT.

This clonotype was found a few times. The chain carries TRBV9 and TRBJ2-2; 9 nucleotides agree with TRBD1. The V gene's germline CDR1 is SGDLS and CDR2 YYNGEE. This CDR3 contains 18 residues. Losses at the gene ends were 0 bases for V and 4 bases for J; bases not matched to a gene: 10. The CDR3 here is CASSVVNTGGVVTGELFF. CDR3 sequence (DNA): TGTGCCAGCAGCGTAGTAAATACAGGGGGCGTTGTCACCGGGGAGCTGTTTTTT. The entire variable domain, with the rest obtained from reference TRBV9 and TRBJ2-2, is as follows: DSGVTQTPKHLITATGQRVTLRCSPRSGDLSVYWYQQSLDQGLQFLIQYYNGEERAKGNILERFSAQQFPDLHSELNLSSLELGDSALYFCASSVVNTGGVVTGELFFGEGSRLTVL.

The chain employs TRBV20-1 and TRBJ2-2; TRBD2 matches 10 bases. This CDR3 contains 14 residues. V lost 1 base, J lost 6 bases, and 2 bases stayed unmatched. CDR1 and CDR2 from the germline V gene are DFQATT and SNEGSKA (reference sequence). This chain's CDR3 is CSARASGRAGELFF. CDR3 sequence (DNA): TGCAGTGCTAGAGCGAGCGGGAGGGCCGGGGAGCTGTTTTTT.